The 2 T cell receptor beta chains presented below share a single source sample, sequenced in a study of blood T cell repertoires in COVID-19. Assay: immunoSEQ multiplex PCR; the TCRdb copy retains only in-frame clones and omits some. The sample consists of fewer than 150,000 clones, just over 75% of them appearing once. The sample consisted of peripheral blood. The receptor set was obtained from a human donor in a cohort sampled during active COVID-19.

The J gene is TRBJ2-3, the V gene TRBV5-1; TRBD2 agrees at 8 bases. Trimming at V came to 0 bases and at J to 1 base, leaving 4 bases not matched to a gene. The CDR3 is made up of 16 amino acids. CDR1 and CDR2 (germline): SGHRS, YFSETQ. The CDR3 loop reads CASSLGPGGGTDTQYF. CDR3 in DNA: TGCGCCAGCAGCTTGGGGCCCGGGGGGGGCACAGATACGCAGTATTTT. Looking up the rest from reference TRBV5-1 and TRBJ2-3 gives the full variable domain: KAGVTQTPRYLIKTRGQQVTLSCSPISGHRSVSWYQQTPGQGLQFLFEYFSETQRNKGNFPGRFSGRQFSNSRSEMNVSTLELGDSALYLCASSLGPGGGTDTQYFGPGTRLTVL.

The chain uses TRBV6-5 and TRBJ2-6; D possibly corresponds to TRBD2 (7 bases). The CDR3 has 15 residues. Germline CDR1 reads MNHEY; CDR2 reads SVGAGI. V lost 7 bases and J 4 bases, leaving 14 bases between the germline ends. The CDR3 sequence: CASTLGGAGANVLTF. For the CDR3, the DNA is TGTGCCAGCACGTTAGGGGGGGCCGGGGCCAACGTCCTGACTTTC.